Listed here are 11 T cell receptor beta chains from one sample, sequenced in a study of cytomegalovirus exposure and HLA in healthy donors. The PCR had 60 Vbeta and 13 Jbeta primers. TCRdb keeps only in-frame clones here, not all; method: immunoSEQ multiplex PCR. The table lists about 70,000 clones, 80% to 90% of them singletons. The sequencing input was PBMCs. The receptor source for this set is a woman in her 30s in good health and CMV-seronegative.

This chain links TRBV19 with TRBJ2-1, with TRBD2 matching over 11 bases. The V segment lost 5 bases and the J segment 0 bases; nucleotides outside the gene matches: 0. The CDR3 loop spans 15 amino acids. Germline V CDR1 and CDR2: LNHDA, SQIVND (reference sequence). The CDR3, as DNA: TGTGCCAGTAGTGGACTAGCGGGCTCCTACAATGAGCAGTTCTTC. Its protein product is CASSGLAGSYNEQFF.

This chain uses TRBV21-1 with TRBJ2-7; the tabulated D call, TRBD2, remains unverified against the DNA. TRBV21-1 is termed a pseudogene. The CDR3 loop spans 15 amino acids. CDR3 in amino acids: CASSKARLAPHEQYF. The CDR3 nucleotides read TGTGCCAGCAGCAAAGCTAGGCTAGCGCCCCACGAGCAGTACTTC.

J is TRBJ1-1 and V is TRBV28; TRBD1 is a possible D gene (6 bases). This CDR3 has 15 residues. Trimming shortened V by 6 bases and J by 1 base, and 15 bases separated the two germline ends. CDR1 is MDHEN and CDR2 is SYDVKM in the germline V gene. Written as DNA, the CDR3 is TGTGCCAGCAGCTTACCTTCAGGGGCGAACACTGAAGCTTTCTTT. Protein product: CASSLPSGANTEAFF.

This clone was seen more than once but under ten times. This sequence joins TRBV18 and TRBJ1-4; 9 bases are a match to TRBD1. With V trimmed by 3 bases and J by 8 bases, 1 base remained unmatched. Germline loops: CDR1 KGHSH, CDR2 LQKENI. The CDR3 runs to 13 residues. This CDR3 is CASSPTGGEKLFF. CDR3 in DNA: TGTGCCAGCTCACCGACAGGGGGAGAAAAACTGTTTTTT.

The chain employs TRBV7-2 and TRBJ2-3; tentative D call: TRBD2 (7 bases). CDR1 and CDR2 from the germline V gene are SGHTA and FQGNSA. The V end was cut by 1 base, the J end by 3 bases, with 17 bases between. The CDR3 totals 17 residues. CDR3 protein: CASSLVGGGRGTDTQYF. The CDR3, as DNA: TGTGCCAGCAGCTTAGTTGGGGGCGGGAGAGGGACAGATACGCAGTATTTT.

This chain connects TRBV19 to TRBJ1-1; TRBD1 agrees at 7 bases. The CDR3 is 15 residues long. Germline values: CDR1 LNHDA, CDR2 SQIVND (reference sequence). V trimming: 5 bases; J trimming: 6 bases; junction bases outside the gene matches: 12. The CDR3 DNA sequence: TGTGCCAGTAGTTTATACAGGGGAGCCGGCGCTGAAGCTTTCTTT. This translates into CASSLYRGAGAEAFF.

The chain uses TRBV4-1 and TRBJ2-7; 10 bases agree with TRBD2. The CDR3 extends over 14 amino acids. Losses at the gene ends were 6 bases for V and 0 bases for J; bases not matched to a gene: 2. Looked up from germline, CDR1 is MGHRA and CDR2 is YSYEKL. CDR3 protein: CASRPSGSSYEQYF. DNA for the CDR3: TGCGCCAGCAGGCCTAGCGGGAGCTCCTACGAGCAGTACTTC.

The chain has TRBV19 and TRBJ2-3, with 11 bases that match TRBD2. The V gene's germline CDR1 is LNHDA and CDR2 SQIVND (reference sequence). This CDR3 contains 12 residues. The junction had 8 bases not matched to a gene; V was cut back by 6 bases and J by 15 bases. The CDR3 DNA sequence: TGTGCCAGTAGACCTCTAGCGGGAGGAATCTATTTT. Its protein product is CASRPLAGGIYF.

This chain connects TRBV9 to TRBJ2-5; the match to TRBD2 covers 9 bases. Germline V CDR1 and CDR2: SGDLS, YYNGEE. V shed 3 bases, J shed 2 bases, and the junction held 5 bases outside the gene matches. The CDR3 length is 15 residues. This CDR3 is CASSAQAGGQETQYF. As DNA, the CDR3 is TGTGCCAGCAGCGCCCAAGCGGGAGGACAAGAGACCCAGTACTTC.

The genes are TRBV5-1 and TRBJ2-7; possible D gene TRBD2, 6 bases. Germline values: CDR1 SGHRS, CDR2 YFSETQ. V lost 0 bases and J lost 0, with 13 bases in between. The CDR3 extends over 16 amino acids. CDR3 protein: CASSLEPLGLSYEQYF. The CDR3 DNA is TGCGCCAGCAGCTTGGAACCCCTGGGACTCTCCTACGAGCAGTACTTC.

This chain links TRBV4-1 with TRBJ1-1; 8 bases align to TRBD1. From germline, CDR1 is MGHRA and CDR2 YSYEKL. The CDR3 has 16 amino acids. Losses at the gene ends were 0 bases for V and 1 base for J; bases not matched to a gene: 4. The CDR3 sequence: CASSQEAGTGNTEAFF. As DNA, the CDR3 is TGCGCCAGCAGCCAAGAGGCCGGGACAGGGAACACTGAAGCTTTCTTT.